This entry features one T cell receptor (beta chain) sequence. Its antigen is undetermined. Generated by immunoSEQ multiplex PCR, the TCRdb table keeps only in-frame clones and is missing some. The sample records around 160,000 clones, about 92% being singletons. The sample originates from a study of T cell responses to AZD1222 COVID-19 vaccine. Findings of the study overall: The donors showed a predominance of white British ancestry and of females, with possible underestimation of clonal diversity.

Germline CDR1 and CDR2: SGHTA and FQGTGA. V was trimmed by 4 bases and J by 4 bases, leaving 10 bases between them. The CDR3 spans 14 residues. The sequence was obtained from an adult who received the AZD1222 COVID-19 vaccine. The rearrangement joins TRBV7-3 to TRBJ2-2; tentatively, D is TRBD1 (5 bases). The source material was peripheral blood, sampled 28 days after the second AZD1222 dose. CDR3 residues: CASSSREGTGELFF. CDR3 nucleotides: TGTGCCAGCAGCTCCAGGGAAGGCACCGGGGAGCTGTTTTTT.